The 18 T cell receptor beta chains below come from one sample, sequenced in a study of cytomegalovirus exposure and HLA in healthy donors. PCR involved 60 Vbeta and 13 Jbeta primers. Assay used: immunoSEQ multiplex PCR; TCRdb lists only in-frame clones, some missing. The sample has 180,000 or so clones, over 60% seen once. The sequencing input was PBMCs. The source is a female donor in good health and CMV-seronegative.

The rearrangement joins TRBV30 to TRBJ2-3; 9 bases fit TRBD2. The germline gives CDR1 GTSNPN, CDR2 SVGIG (reference sequence). With 6 bases clipped from V and 6 bases from J, the junction kept 10 bases outside the gene matches. The CDR3 length is 14 residues. The CDR3 here is CACPGSGGLDTQYF. CDR3 bases: TGTGCCTGTCCGGGGAGCGGGGGGCTGGATACGCAGTATTTT.

V and J are TRBV25-1 and TRBJ2-7, with TRBD2 matching 9 bases. J lost 0 bases, V lost 5 bases, and 14 bases had no gene match. The CDR3 has 18 residues. Germline CDR1 reads MGHDK; CDR2 reads SYGVNS. In nucleotides, the CDR3 is TGTGCCAGCAGTTCTCCCAGCGGGGGGACCTCCAGCTCCTACGAGCAGTACTTC. As protein: CASSSPSGGTSSSYEQYF.

The V call is TRBV6-5, the J call TRBJ2-3, with a possible D match to TRBD1 (6 bases). The germline CDR1 and CDR2 sequences are MNHEY and SVGAGI. The CDR3 length is 16 residues. Trimming shortened V by 4 bases and J by 1 base, and 15 bases separated the two germline ends. The CDR3: CASSSNRVIGTDTQYF. CDR3 sequence (DNA): TGTGCCAGCAGTTCAAACAGGGTCATCGGCACAGATACGCAGTATTTT.

The CDR3 here is CASSLQTAVGEKLFF. The CDR3 coding sequence is TGTGCCAGCTCCCTTCAGACAGCTGTGGGTGAAAAACTGTTTTTT. This chain uses TRBV18 with TRBJ1-4; TRBD1 is a possible D gene (5 bases). V gave up 6 bases and J gave up 7 bases, with 18 bases separating them. Germline values: CDR1 KGHSH, CDR2 LQKENI. This CDR3 is 15 amino acids long.

CDR3 nucleotides: TGTGCCAGCAGCTTGTCCGGACAGACCTACGAGCAGTACTTC. It codes for CASSLSGQTYEQYF. The rearrangement joins TRBV5-4 to TRBJ2-7; possibly TRBD1 for D (6 bases). From germline, CDR1 is SGHNT and CDR2 YYREEE (reference sequence). V was clipped by 1 base and J by 2 bases, with 10 bases between them. The CDR3 has 14 residues.

This clone has a handful of counts. V usage is TRBV7-2 and J usage is TRBJ2-3; no definite D call. Trimming took off 4 bases at V and 4 bases at J, with 9 bases between the two ends. From germline, CDR1 is SGHTA and CDR2 FQGNSA. This CDR3 spans 13 amino acids. DNA of the CDR3: TGTGCCAGCAGCTCCCTATTCGCAGATACGCAGTATTTT. Its protein product is CASSSLFADTQYF.

This chain joins TRBV4-1 and TRBJ2-1; 12 bases agree with TRBD2. The ends lost 0 bases at V and 8 bases at J; junction bases unmatched: 11. Germline V gene sequence: CDR1 MGHRA, CDR2 YSYEKL. This CDR3 region has 18 residues. The CDR3: CASSQDRSSGRAFDEQFF. CDR3 coding DNA: TGCGCCAGCAGCCAAGATCGATCTAGCGGGAGGGCATTCGATGAGCAGTTCTTC.

The chain employs TRBV7-6 and TRBJ1-2; weak D call: TRBD1 (5 bases). The CDR3 totals 13 residues. Germline CDR1 is SGHVS and CDR2 is FNYEAQ. V was cut by 1 base and J by 6 bases, with 9 bases left in between. CDR3 sequence (DNA): TGTGCCAGCAGCTTAGTCGGGGGGGATGGCTACACCTTC. Translating it yields CASSLVGGDGYTF.

The chain is built from TRBV7-3 and TRBJ1-1; 10 positions agree with TRBD1. Germline CDR1 SGHTA, CDR2 FQGTGA. V lost 1 base and J lost 1; bases outside the gene matches: 9. The CDR3 loop spans 18 amino acids. DNA of the CDR3: TGTGCCAGCAGCTTAAATGGGGGAGGGGACAGGGGGAACACTGAAGCTTTCTTT. Its protein is CASSLNGGGDRGNTEAFF.

This CDR3 is CASSQGGVHEQYF. In DNA, the CDR3 is TGCGCCAGCAGCCAGGGAGGGGTCCACGAGCAGTACTTC. The V gene is TRBV4-3, the J gene TRBJ2-7; 7 bases are shared with TRBD2. This CDR3 region has 13 residues. The trim removed 3 bases at V and 5 bases at J, leaving 4 bases unmatched. CDR1 is LGHNA, CDR2 YSLEER, per germline.

This chain connects TRBV9 to TRBJ1-2; no definite D call. The CDR3 sequence is 14 residues long. Between the trimmed V and J ends, which lost 4 bases and 4 bases, there was a span of 14 bases. Germline CDR1 is SGDLS and CDR2 is YYNGEE. CDR3 region: CASSTPSGAYGYTF. CDR3 nucleotides: TGTGCCAGCAGCACCCCGAGCGGTGCCTATGGCTACACCTTC.

The sample holds a few counts of this clone. The junction departs from germline at one end; a sequencing error may be responsible. This rearrangement joins TRBV19 to TRBJ2-4; a weak D match, TRBD2 (6 bases). The CDR3 is made up of 18 amino acids. The germline CDR1 and CDR2 sequences are LNHDA and SQIVND (reference sequence). CDR3 nucleotide sequence: TGTGCCAGTAGTATTGGGTGGCGGGGACGTACAGTCAAAAACAGTCAGTACTTC. It codes for CASSIGWRGRTVKNSQYF.

V usage is TRBV30 and J usage is TRBJ1-1; D unresolved. The V and J ends lost 1 base and 4 bases respectively, with 7 bases between them. This CDR3 has 12 amino acids. Germline V lookup: CDR1 GTSNPN, CDR2 SVGIG (reference sequence). The CDR3 here is CAWSAGSTEAFF. Here the CDR3 DNA reads TGTGCCTGGAGTGCGGGGAGCACTGAAGCTTTCTTT.

This chain joins TRBV6-5 and TRBJ1-5; a possible D gene is TRBD1 (5 bases). The germline V gene encodes CDR1 MNHEY and CDR2 SVGAGI. This CDR3 contains 15 residues. Trimming took off 1 base at V and 7 bases at J, with 14 bases between the two ends. As DNA, the CDR3 is TGTGCCAGCAGTTACTTGGGGGGAACGGGACAGCCCCAGCATTTT. Translating it yields CASSYLGGTGQPQHF.

CDR3 nucleotides: TGTGCCAGCAAATACAGGGGGCTGGTGAACACTGAAGCTTTCTTT. Its protein product is CASKYRGLVNTEAFF. The chain is built from TRBV28 and TRBJ1-1, with 9 nucleotides matching TRBD1. The CDR3 sequence is 15 residues long. Unmatched junction bases numbered 6, after V lost 7 bases and J lost 0 bases. The germline gives CDR1 MDHEN, CDR2 SYDVKM.

The CDR3 DNA reads as TGTGCCAGTAGTACCGCAGGGGTAGGATCATACGAGCAGTACTTC. Amino acid sequence: CASSTAGVGSYEQYF. The genes are TRBV19 and TRBJ2-7; tentative D call: TRBD1 (6 bases). The ends were cut back, 4 bases at V and 4 bases at J, with 17 bases in the middle. CDR1 and CDR2 (germline): LNHDA, SQIVND (reference sequence). There are 15 residues in the CDR3.

The rearrangement joins TRBV7-9 to TRBJ1-1, with 7 positions matching TRBD1. From germline, CDR1 is SEHNR and CDR2 FQNEAQ (reference sequence). V lost 2 bases and J lost 3; bases outside the gene matches: 12. The CDR3 covers 17 residues. The CDR3, as DNA: TGTGCCAGCAGCTTACCCCAGGGGGGCCGGGGCGACACTGAAGCTTTCTTT. Amino acid sequence: CASSLPQGGRGDTEAFF.

A few counts support this clone. One end of the junction fails to match germline, which may point to a read error. The same CDR3 is also encoded by other DNA sequences in this sample. The J gene is TRBJ2-4, the V gene TRBV30; 9 bases fit TRBD1. This CDR3 contains 13 residues. Germline-derived CDR1 and CDR2 are GTSNPN and SVGIG (reference sequence). Here the CDR3 reads CAWSPGQGNSQYF. The CDR3 region has the DNA TGTGCCTGGAGTCCGGGACAGGGAAACAGTCAGTACTTC.